These 18 T cell receptor beta chains share one sample of origin, sequenced in a study of blood T cell repertoires in COVID-19 (TCRdb year 2020). Library creation used the immunoSEQ multiplex PCR assay. TCRdb provides this immuneACCESS table in a form limited to in-frame rearrangements. Some clones are lacking; in checked studies, under half of them reflect an unresolved V gene, and why the rest are absent is not known. The sample table holds 250,000 to 300,000 clones, of which 70% to 90% were seen once. The ten largest clones take up 1.5% to 2% of the sample. Sequenced input: PBMCs or T cells enriched from blood (not recorded which). All receptors come from a woman aged 45-65 years who had recovered from COVID-19.

The rearrangement links TRBV19 to TRBJ2-3; D gene unclear. Trimming took 3 bases from V and 3 from J, leaving 7 bases between them. The CDR3 loop spans 13 amino acids. Germline assignment: CDR1 LNHDA and CDR2 SQIVND (reference sequence). The CDR3 sequence: CASSIAGTDTQYF. The DNA for the CDR3 is TGTGCCAGTAGTATCGCAGGAACAGATACGCAGTATTTT.

In its sample, this clone was seen once. This rearrangement joins TRBV7-9 to TRBJ2-2, with TRBD2 identical over 9 bases. V shed 11 bases and J 1 base; nucleotides not matched to a gene: 8. Germline lookup yields CDR1 SEHNR and CDR2 FQNEAQ (reference sequence). The CDR3 loop spans 15 amino acids. DNA for the CDR3: TGTGCCGGGTTCGGAGCGGGAGGGAACACCGGGGAGCTGTTTTTT. It yields the protein CAGFGAGGNTGELFF.

The V gene is TRBV7-8, the J gene TRBJ1-3; TRBD1 might be the D (6 bases). Germline V CDR1 and CDR2: SGHVS, FQNEAQ. The CDR3 length is 16 residues. Between the trimmed V and J ends, which lost 0 bases and 2 bases, there was a span of 11 bases. The CDR3 is CASSLARAGAGNTIYF. CDR3 sequence (DNA): TGTGCCAGCAGCTTAGCGAGAGCAGGGGCTGGAAACACCATATATTTT.

This chain uses TRBV9 with TRBJ2-7; 16 bases fit TRBD2. Germline V gene lookup returns CDR1 SGDLS and CDR2 YYNGEE. The CDR3 runs 16 residues. Trimming cost V 3 bases and J 3 bases; bases outside gene matches: 3. The CDR3 spells CASSAGLAGGGYEQYF. CDR3 bases: TGTGCCAGCAGCGCGGGACTAGCGGGAGGGGGCTACGAGCAGTACTTC.

The rearrangement uses TRBV5-1 and TRBJ2-5; no clear D. V lost 0 bases and J 5 bases, leaving 11 bases between the germline ends. The CDR3 is 14 amino acids. CDR1 SGHRS and CDR2 YFSETQ come from the germline V gene. CDR3 in amino acids: CASSLAGSEETQYF. The DNA for the CDR3 is TGCGCCAGCAGCTTGGCCGGCAGCGAGGAGACCCAGTACTTC.

This clone was seen a handful of times. This chain joins TRBV7-3 and TRBJ2-5; 8 bases align to TRBD1. The trim removed 5 bases at V and 3 bases at J, leaving 5 bases unmatched. Germline V gene data show CDR1 as SGHTA and CDR2 as FQGTGA. The CDR3 is made up of 14 amino acids. CDR3 sequence reads: CASSPNRGKETQYF. The DNA for the CDR3 is TGTGCCAGCAGCCCCAACAGGGGGAAAGAGACCCAGTACTTC.

The chain recombines TRBV12-5 with TRBJ2-7; TRBD1 matches 9 bases. V shed 11 bases and J 5 bases; nucleotides not matched to a gene: 7. The length of the CDR3 is 12 residues. Germline values: CDR1 LGHNT, CDR2 FRNRAP. The CDR3 loop reads CAPRQGEDEQYF. The CDR3 DNA sequence: TGTGCTCCCCGACAGGGGGAGGACGAGCAGTACTTC.

The chain has TRBV7-2 and TRBJ2-2; 12 bases line up with TRBD2. This CDR3 region has 16 residues. Per the germline V gene, CDR1 is SGHTA and CDR2 is FQGNSA. Trimming removed 4 bases from V and 6 bases from J; junction bases left unmatched: 6. This CDR3 is CASSSTSGRRSGELFF. In nucleotides, the CDR3 is TGTGCCAGCAGCTCCACTAGCGGGAGGAGGTCCGGGGAGCTGTTTTTT.

This chain links TRBV29-1 with TRBJ1-2; 11 bases align to TRBD1. This CDR3 spans 15 amino acids. Germline CDR1 SQVTM, CDR2 ANQGSEA. V shed 1 base and J 3 bases; nucleotides not matched to a gene: 4. CDR3 sequence (DNA): TGCAGCGTTGAAGTGGGGACAGGGGGAGACTATGGCTACACCTTC. It yields the protein CSVEVGTGGDYGYTF.

This clone came up a few times. The chain recombines TRBV6-5 with TRBJ1-2, with D possibly TRBD1 on 6 matching bases. CDR3 length: 11 residues. Germline CDR1 and CDR2: MNHEY and SVGAGI. Trimming shortened V by 6 bases and J by 7 bases, and 9 bases separated the two germline ends. The CDR3 spells CASSQGSGYTF. CDR3 DNA: TGTGCCAGCAGCCAGGGGAGTGGCTACACCTTC.

V and J are TRBV15 and TRBJ2-7; TRBD2 is a possible D gene (6 bases). The CDR3 extends over 14 amino acids. Trimming cost V 0 bases and J 3 bases, with 9 bases left between them. The germline CDR1 and CDR2 sequences are LNHNV and YYDKDF (reference sequence). CDR3 protein: CATSRDEGLYEQYF. CDR3 DNA: TGTGCCACCAGCAGAGATGAGGGACTCTACGAGCAGTACTTC.

V gene TRBV5-6 combines with J gene TRBJ1-6; 7 bases are shared with TRBD1. The J segment lost 2 bases and the V segment lost 4 bases, leaving 6 bases of the junction unmatched. The germline V gene encodes CDR1 SGHDT and CDR2 YYEEEE. The length of the CDR3 is 16 residues. The CDR3 DNA follows: TGTGCCAGCAGCGTGAAGACAGGGACCTATAATTCACCCCTCCACTTT. Protein product: CASSVKTGTYNSPLHF.

This chain links TRBV9 with TRBJ2-2, with TRBD2 identical over 12 bases. Germline V gives CDR1 SGDLS, CDR2 YYNGEE. The ends lost 2 bases at V and 3 bases at J; junction bases unmatched: 2. CDR3 size: 16 residues. The CDR3 DNA reads TGTGCCAGCAGCGTCCGACTAGCGGGAGACACCGGGGAGCTGTTTTTT. Its protein is CASSVRLAGDTGELFF.

The V call is TRBV29-1, the J call TRBJ2-1; 7 bases are a match to TRBD2. This CDR3 region has 11 residues. CDR1 SQVTM and CDR2 ANQGSEA come from the germline V gene. Trimming at V came to 5 bases and at J to 7 bases, leaving 2 bases not matched to a gene. CDR3 nucleotides: TGCAGCGTTACTAGCGCGAATGAGCAGTTCTTC. It codes for CSVTSANEQFF.

The CDR3 region is CASSPGARGTNTEAFF. The CDR3 nucleotides read TGTGCCAGCTCACCAGGAGCCAGGGGGACGAACACTGAAGCTTTCTTT. The V gene is TRBV18, the J gene TRBJ1-1, with 7 positions matching TRBD1. The V gene end was trimmed by 2 bases and the J gene end by 1 base; junction bases not matched to a gene: 7. Germline V gives CDR1 KGHSH, CDR2 LQKENI. The CDR3 consists of 16 residues.

J is TRBJ1-2 and V is TRBV6-1; D unclear. The CDR3 runs 14 residues. V dropped 3 bases and J dropped 4 bases, with 12 bases sitting between them. Germline-derived CDR1 and CDR2 are MNHNS and SASEGT. The CDR3 nucleotides read TGTGCCAGCAGTGAGGGCAACAAGATCTATGGCTACACCTTC. Protein sequence: CASSEGNKIYGYTF.

The rearrangement links TRBV5-4 to TRBJ2-5; 10 nucleotides align to TRBD1. Germline CDR1 SGHNT, CDR2 YYREEE (reference sequence). The CDR3 consists of 17 residues. The J segment lost 3 bases and the V segment lost 3 bases, leaving 11 bases of the junction unmatched. DNA of the CDR3: TGTGCCAGCAGCTACGGACAGGGGGGAGGCCTTAAAGAGACCCAGTACTTC. Protein product: CASSYGQGGGLKETQYF.

V and J are TRBV20-1 and TRBJ1-1; TRBD1 agrees at 7 bases. The CDR3 loop spans 11 amino acids. V dropped 6 bases and J dropped 6; count of bases not matched to a gene: 4. The germline V gene encodes CDR1 DFQATT and CDR2 SNEGSKA (reference sequence). In nucleotides, the CDR3 is TGCAGTGCAACAGGGGTGGCTGAAGCTTTCTTT. Its protein product is CSATGVAEAFF.